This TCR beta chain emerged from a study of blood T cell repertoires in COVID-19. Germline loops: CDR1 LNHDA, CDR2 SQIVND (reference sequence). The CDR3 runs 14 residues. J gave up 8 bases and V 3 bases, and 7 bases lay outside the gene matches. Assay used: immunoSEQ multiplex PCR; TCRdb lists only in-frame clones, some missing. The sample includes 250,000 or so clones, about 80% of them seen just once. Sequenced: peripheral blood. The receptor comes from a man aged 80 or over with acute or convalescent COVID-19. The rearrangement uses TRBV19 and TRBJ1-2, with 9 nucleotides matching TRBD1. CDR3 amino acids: CASSILGQGIGYTF. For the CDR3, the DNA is TGTGCCAGTAGTATTTTAGGACAGGGGATCGGCTACACCTTC.